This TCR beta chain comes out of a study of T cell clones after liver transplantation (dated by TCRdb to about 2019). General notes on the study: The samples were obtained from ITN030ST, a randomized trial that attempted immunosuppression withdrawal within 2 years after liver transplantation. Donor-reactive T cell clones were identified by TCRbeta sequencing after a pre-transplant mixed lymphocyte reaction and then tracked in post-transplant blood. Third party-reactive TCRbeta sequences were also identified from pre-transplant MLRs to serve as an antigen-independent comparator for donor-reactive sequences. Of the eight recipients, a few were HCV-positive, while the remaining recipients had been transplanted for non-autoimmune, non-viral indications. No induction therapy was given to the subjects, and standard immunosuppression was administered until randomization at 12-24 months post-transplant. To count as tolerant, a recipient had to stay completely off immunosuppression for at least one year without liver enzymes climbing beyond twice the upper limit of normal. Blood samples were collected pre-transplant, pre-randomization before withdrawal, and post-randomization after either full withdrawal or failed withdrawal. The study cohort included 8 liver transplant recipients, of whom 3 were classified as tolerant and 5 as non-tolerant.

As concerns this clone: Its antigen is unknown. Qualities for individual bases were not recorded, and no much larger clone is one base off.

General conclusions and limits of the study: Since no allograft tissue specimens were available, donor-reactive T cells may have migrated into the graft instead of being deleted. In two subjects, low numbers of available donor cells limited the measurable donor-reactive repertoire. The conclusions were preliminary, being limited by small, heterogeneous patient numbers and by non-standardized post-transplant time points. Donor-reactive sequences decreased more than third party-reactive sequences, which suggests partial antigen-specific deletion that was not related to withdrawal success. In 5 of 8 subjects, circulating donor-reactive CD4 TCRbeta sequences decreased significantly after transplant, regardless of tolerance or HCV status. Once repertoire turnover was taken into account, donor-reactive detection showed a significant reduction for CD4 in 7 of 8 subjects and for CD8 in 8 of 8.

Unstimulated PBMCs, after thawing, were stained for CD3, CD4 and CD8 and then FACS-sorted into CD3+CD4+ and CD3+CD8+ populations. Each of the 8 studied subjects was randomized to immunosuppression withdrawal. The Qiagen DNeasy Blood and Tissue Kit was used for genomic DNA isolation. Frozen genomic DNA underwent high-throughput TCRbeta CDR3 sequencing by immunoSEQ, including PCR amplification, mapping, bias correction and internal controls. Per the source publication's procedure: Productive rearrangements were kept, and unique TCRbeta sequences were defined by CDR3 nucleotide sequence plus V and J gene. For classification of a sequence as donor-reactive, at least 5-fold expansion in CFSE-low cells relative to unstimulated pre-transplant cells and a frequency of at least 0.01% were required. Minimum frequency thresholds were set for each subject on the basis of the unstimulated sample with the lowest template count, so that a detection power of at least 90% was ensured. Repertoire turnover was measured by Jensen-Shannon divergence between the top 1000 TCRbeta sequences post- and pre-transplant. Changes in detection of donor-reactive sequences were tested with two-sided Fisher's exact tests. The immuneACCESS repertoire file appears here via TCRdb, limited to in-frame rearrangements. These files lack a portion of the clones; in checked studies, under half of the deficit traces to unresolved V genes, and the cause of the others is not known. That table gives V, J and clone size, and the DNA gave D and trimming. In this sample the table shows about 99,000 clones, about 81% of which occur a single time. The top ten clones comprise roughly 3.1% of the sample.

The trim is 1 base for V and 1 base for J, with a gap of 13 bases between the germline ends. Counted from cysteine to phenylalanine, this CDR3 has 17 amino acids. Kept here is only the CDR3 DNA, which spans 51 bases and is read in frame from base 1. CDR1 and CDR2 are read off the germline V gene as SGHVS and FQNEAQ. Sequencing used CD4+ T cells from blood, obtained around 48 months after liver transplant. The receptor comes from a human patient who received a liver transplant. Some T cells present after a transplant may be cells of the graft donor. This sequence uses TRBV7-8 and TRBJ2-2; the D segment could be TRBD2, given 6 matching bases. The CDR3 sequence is CASSLGPGRGNTGELFF. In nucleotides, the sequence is TGTGCCAGCAGCTTAGGCCCCGGGCGGGGGAACACCGGGGAGCTGTTTTTT.